Each of the 5 T cell receptor beta chains below was sequenced from the same sample in a study of blood T cell repertoires in COVID-19. Generated by immunoSEQ multiplex PCR, the TCRdb table keeps only in-frame clones and is missing some. The table has 150,000 to 200,000 clones, over 85% seen once. The sequencing input was peripheral blood. The source is a woman in her 50s with acute or convalescent COVID-19.

The V gene is TRBV7-9, the J gene TRBJ2-7, with 9 bases fitting TRBD1. V lost 7 bases, J lost 2 bases, and 6 bases stayed unmatched. The CDR3 spans 14 residues. Germline V CDR1 and CDR2: SEHNR, FQNEAQ (reference sequence). CDR3 protein: CASTRTGVTYEQYF. The DNA for the CDR3 is TGTGCCAGCACCCGGACAGGGGTTACCTACGAGCAGTACTTC.

This chain connects TRBV7-9 to TRBJ2-1; 11 bases line up with TRBD2. The junction had 5 bases not matched to a gene; V was cut back by 5 bases and J by 5 bases. The CDR3 runs 15 residues. CDR1 is SEHNR, CDR2 FQNEAQ, per germline (reference sequence). This CDR3 is CASSRGLAADNEQFF. In DNA, the CDR3 is TGTGCCAGCAGCAGGGGACTAGCGGCTGACAATGAGCAGTTCTTC.

The J gene is TRBJ2-5, the V gene TRBV19; 7 bases align to TRBD1. V gave up 6 bases and J gave up 5 bases; unmatched junction bases: 9. Germline CDR1 LNHDA, CDR2 SQIVND (reference sequence). CDR3 size: 14 residues. CDR3 sequence reads: CASSLRGIGETQYF. The DNA of the CDR3 is TGTGCCAGTAGCCTCAGGGGGATCGGCGAGACCCAGTACTTC.

In DNA form, the CDR3 reads TGTGCCAGCAGCCAAGATTTAGGCTACACCTTC. Protein: CASSQDLGYTF. The rearrangement joins TRBV3-1 (or the pseudogene TRBV3-2) to TRBJ1-2; D remains ambiguous. Trimming left V 0 bases short and J 8 bases short, with 4 bases between. Per the germline V gene, CDR1 is LGHDT and CDR2 is YNNKEL (reference sequence). This CDR3 contains 11 residues.

The chain recombines TRBV28 with TRBJ2-1; 11 bases are shared with TRBD2. The CDR3 is 16 residues long. Germline CDR1 and CDR2: MDHEN and SYDVKM. V was clipped by 7 bases and J by 5 bases; unmatched bases: 10. The DNA for the CDR3 is TGTGCCAGCACCGAAACTAGCGGGAGAACGGACAATGAGCAGTTCTTC. Its protein is CASTETSGRTDNEQFF.